One and the same sample provided the 28 T cell receptor beta chains below, sequenced in a study of T cell responses to AZD1222 COVID-19 vaccine. Libraries were prepared by immunoSEQ multiplex PCR; TCRdb keeps only in-frame clonotypes and omits some of them. The data contain 170,000 or so clones, 93% of them seen just once; the ten biggest clones take up about 1%. The sample in question was peripheral blood, obtained on day 0 of AZD1222 vaccination. Receptors were obtained from an adult in good health.

The rearrangement uses TRBV18 and TRBJ2-7; 9 bases fit TRBD1. Germline V gene sequence: CDR1 KGHSH, CDR2 LQKENI. V was pared by 3 bases and J by 11 bases, with 5 bases of the junction left unmatched. CDR3 length equals 12 residues. CDR3 in amino acids: CASSPGTGREYF. In DNA, the CDR3 is TGTGCCAGCTCACCCGGGACAGGGCGGGAGTACTTC.

V and J are TRBV7-2 and TRBJ2-2; possibly TRBD2 for D (7 bases). The CDR3 runs to 18 residues. In germline, CDR1 is SGHTA, CDR2 FQGNSA. Trimming cost V 1 base and J 1 base, with 16 bases left between them. CDR3 amino acids: CASSLVRGHPQNTGELFF. DNA for the CDR3: TGTGCCAGCAGCTTAGTGCGGGGGCACCCGCAGAACACCGGGGAGCTGTTTTTT. Complete variable domain (other parts from reference TRBV7-2 and TRBJ2-2): GAGVSQSPSNKVTEKGKDVELRCDPISGHTALYWYRQSLGQGLEFLIYFQGNSAPDKSGLPSDRFSAERTGGSVSTLTIQRTQQEDSAVYLCASSLVRGHPQNTGELFFGEGSRLTVL.

The chain links TRBV5-1 to TRBJ2-2; D assignment may be TRBD1 or TRBD2 (5 bases each). The CDR3 extends over 16 amino acids. Germline CDR1 reads SGHRS; CDR2 reads YFSETQ. V was clipped by 5 bases and J by 5 bases, with 19 bases between them. The CDR3 loop reads CASSPPGSPGTGELFF. The CDR3, as DNA: TGCGCCAGCAGTCCCCCAGGGAGTCCAGGAACCGGGGAGCTGTTTTTT.

The chain uses TRBV27 and TRBJ2-7; D unresolved. The V gene's germline CDR1 is MNHEY and CDR2 SMNVEV (reference sequence). Trimming removed 6 bases at V and 6 bases at J, with 18 bases between. The CDR3 is made up of 14 amino acids. DNA for the CDR3: TGTGCCAGCAGCCCACGGTTAGGTCTTGCCGAGCAGTACTTC. Translating gives CASSPRLGLAEQYF.

The rearrangement joins TRBV5-1 to TRBJ1-4; D uncertain. This CDR3 has 14 residues. The V gene lost 1 base and the J gene lost 8 bases, with 12 bases spanning the gap. Germline V lookup: CDR1 SGHRS, CDR2 YFSETQ. CDR3 residues: CASSLLGIGEKLFF. CDR3 nucleotide sequence: TGCGCCAGCAGCTTGTTGGGGATAGGAGAAAAACTGTTTTTT.

The chain couples TRBV3-1 (or the pseudogene TRBV3-2) to TRBJ1-5, with 7 bases that match TRBD1. The germline V gene has CDR1 LGHDT and CDR2 YNNKEL (reference sequence). J was trimmed by 7 bases and V by 1 base; bases with no gene match: 4. The CDR3 is 14 amino acids. CDR3 nucleotide sequence: TGTGCCAGCAGCCAAGCGACAGGGAACCAGCCCCAGCATTTT. This codes for CASSQATGNQPQHF.

The gene calls are TRBV19 and TRBJ1-1, with TRBD1 as a possible D gene (6 bases). This CDR3 contains 16 residues. V was trimmed by 0 bases and J by 7 bases, leaving 18 bases between them. Germline V CDR1 and CDR2: LNHDA, SQIVND (reference sequence). The CDR3, as DNA: TGTGCCAGTAGTATAGACCCGGGACATCAGTCCGGTGAAGCTTTCTTT. It encodes CASSIDPGHQSGEAFF.

The rearrangement links TRBV11-2 to TRBJ2-7, with D possibly TRBD2 on 5 matching bases. CDR1 SGHAT and CDR2 FQNNGV come from the germline V gene. The CDR3 contains 14 residues. Trimming shortened V by 2 bases and J by 4 bases, and 12 bases separated the two germline ends. CDR3 loop: CASSLQSRGYEQYF. CDR3 coding DNA: TGTGCCAGCAGCTTACAGTCCCGAGGGTACGAGCAGTACTTC.

This clone was detected a few times. The V call is TRBV7-8, the J call TRBJ2-2; a weak D match, TRBD2 (6 bases). The CDR3 runs to 15 residues. The germline CDR1 and CDR2 sequences are SGHVS and FQNEAQ. Trimming removed 5 bases at V and 8 bases at J, with 18 bases between. CDR3 nucleotides: TGTGCCAGCAGCCGGGGGTTGGCAGCAACAGGGGAGCTGTTTTTT. Protein: CASSRGLAATGELFF. The full variable domain, rest sourced from reference TRBV7-8 and TRBJ2-2, is GAGVSQSPRYKVAKRGQDVALRCDPISGHVSLFWYQQALGQGPEFLTYFQNEAQLDKSGLPSDRFFAERPEGSVSTLKIQRTQQEDSAVYLCASSRGLAATGELFFGEGSRLTVL.

The chain joins TRBV2 to TRBJ2-1, with 9 nucleotides matching TRBD2. Germline CDR1 reads SNHLY; CDR2 reads FYNNEI. V shed 1 base, J shed 2 bases, and the junction held 3 bases outside the gene matches. The length of the CDR3 is 16 residues. CDR3 protein: CASSEVGGGAYNEQFF. In nucleotides, the CDR3 is TGTGCCAGCAGTGAAGTTGGCGGGGGGGCCTACAATGAGCAGTTCTTC.

This clone was recorded once. V and J are TRBV6-5 and TRBJ1-2; TRBD1 aligns across 8 bases. The CDR3 is 14 residues long. Per germline, CDR1 MNHEY and CDR2 SVGAGI. V lost 4 bases to trimming and J lost 7 bases; unmatched junction nucleotides: 8. The CDR3 spells CASSSGQGRTGYTF. CDR3 nucleotide sequence: TGTGCCAGCAGTTCCGGACAGGGTCGTACTGGCTACACCTTC.

The chain combines TRBV5-1 with TRBJ1-2, with 7 nucleotides matching TRBD1. The germline V gene has CDR1 SGHRS and CDR2 YFSETQ. The CDR3 sequence is 18 residues long. J was trimmed by 3 bases and V by 4 bases; bases with no gene match: 18. Here the CDR3 reads CASSRVRQGVRGDYGYTF. The CDR3 DNA reads TGCGCCAGCAGCAGGGTGCGACAGGGAGTACGGGGAGACTATGGCTACACCTTC.

This clone came up once. CDR3 amino acids: CASGNPSSYNEQFF. Here the CDR3 DNA reads TGTGCCAGCGGCAATCCGAGCTCCTACAATGAGCAGTTCTTC. The chain has TRBV3-1 (or the pseudogene TRBV3-2) and TRBJ2-1; D is unclear. The CDR3 spans 14 residues. In germline, CDR1 is LGHDT, CDR2 YNNKEL (reference sequence). V gave up 8 bases and J gave up 0 bases, with 11 bases separating them.

V and J are TRBV4-2 and TRBJ1-1, with 8 nucleotides matching TRBD1. Germline-derived CDR1 and CDR2 are LGHNA and YNFKEQ. Trimming at V came to 3 bases and at J to 5 bases, leaving 14 bases not matched to a gene. The CDR3 is 17 amino acids. The CDR3 here is CASSHPGSGGARTEAFF. The CDR3 DNA is TGTGCCAGCAGCCATCCCGGGTCAGGGGGCGCGAGAACTGAAGCTTTCTTT.

Here the CDR3 reads CASSQTEGNTIYF. As DNA, the CDR3 is TGTGCCAGCAGTCAAACGGAGGGAAACACCATATATTTT. V gene TRBV6-5 combines with J gene TRBJ1-3; D is unclear. Germline V gene sequence: CDR1 MNHEY, CDR2 SVGAGI. The ends were cut back, 5 bases at V and 4 bases at J, with 9 bases in the middle. CDR3 length equals 13 residues.

The V gene is TRBV5-1, the J gene TRBJ2-5, with 13 bases fitting TRBD2. Germline V lookup: CDR1 SGHRS, CDR2 YFSETQ. V dropped 4 bases and J dropped 4; count of bases not matched to a gene: 7. The CDR3 totals 16 residues. DNA of the CDR3: TGCGCCAGCAGCGACCCTACTAGCGGGGGGGCAGAGACCCAGTACTTC. It encodes CASSDPTSGGAETQYF.

V gene TRBV7-9 combines with J gene TRBJ1-2, with 7 bases that match TRBD1. The CDR3 runs 16 residues. J gave up 2 bases and V 8 bases, and 14 bases lay outside the gene matches. Germline V CDR1 and CDR2: SEHNR, FQNEAQ (reference sequence). CDR3 sequence (DNA): TGTGCCAGCCTTACACCCCGACAGGGCCTGAACTATGGCTACACCTTC. It specifies CASLTPRQGLNYGYTF.

The chain has TRBV5-1 and TRBJ1-2, with D possibly TRBD1 on 6 matching bases. This CDR3 comprises 14 residues. Germline CDR1 reads SGHRS; CDR2 reads YFSETQ. V was pared by 0 bases and J by 3 bases, with 9 bases between. CDR3 in amino acids: CASSLAGQYYGYTF. In nucleotides, the CDR3 is TGCGCCAGCAGCTTGGCAGGACAGTACTATGGCTACACCTTC.

CDR3 residues: CAIRKGVDQPQHF. In DNA, the CDR3 is TGTGCCATCAGGAAAGGGGTGGATCAGCCCCAGCATTTT. The chain joins TRBV10-3 to TRBJ1-5; tentatively, D is TRBD1 (5 bases). Per the germline V gene, CDR1 is ENHRY and CDR2 is SYGVKD. CDR3 size: 13 residues. Trimming left V 6 bases short and J 5 bases short, with 11 bases between.

This chain joins TRBV7-2 and TRBJ2-3; D is unclear. Trimming stripped 2 bases from V and 1 base from J, with 19 bases between. From germline, CDR1 is SGHTA and CDR2 FQGNSA. The CDR3 covers 18 residues. The CDR3 DNA reads as TGTGCCAGCAGCTTAAGCCGGAAAGTCCTTTGGGGCACAGATACGCAGTATTTT. Translated, it gives CASSLSRKVLWGTDTQYF.

This clone has a handful of counts. The rearrangement uses TRBV19 and TRBJ1-2; D is uncertain. With 8 bases removed from V and 0 bases from J, the gap between germline ends came to 13 bases. Germline-derived CDR1 and CDR2 are LNHDA and SQIVND (reference sequence). This CDR3 is built from 14 residues. CDR3 coding DNA: TGTGCCAGTTCCCCTATAGGAGCTAACTATGGCTACACCTTC. Its translation: CASSPIGANYGYTF.

The rearrangement links TRBV11-3 to TRBJ1-6; the D gene is possibly TRBD1 (6 bases). CDR1 SGHNT and CDR2 YENEEA come from the germline V gene. The CDR3 runs 14 residues. Trimming pared 5 bases from V and 7 bases from J, leaving 12 bases between. The DNA for the CDR3 is TGTGCCAGCAGCCACAGGGTGGACAATTCACCCCTCCACTTT. Protein product: CASSHRVDNSPLHF.

The rearrangement joins TRBV2 to TRBJ2-7; tentatively, D is TRBD1 (5 bases). Between the trimmed V and J ends, which lost 7 bases and 2 bases, there was a span of 12 bases. The CDR3 loop spans 13 amino acids. Germline assignment: CDR1 SNHLY and CDR2 FYNNEI. Here the CDR3 reads CASIRELTYEQYF. CDR3 DNA: TGTGCCAGCATCAGGGAACTTACCTACGAGCAGTACTTC.

This clone showed up just a few times. V is TRBV6-2 or TRBV6-3 and J is TRBJ1-5; D uncertain. V dropped 6 bases and J dropped 7 bases, with 10 bases sitting between them. The CDR3 consists of 12 residues. The germline CDR1 and CDR2 sequences are MNHEY and SVGEGT. CDR3 sequence (DNA): TGTGCCAGCAGCCACTTGGGGCAGCCCCAGCATTTT. Translation gives CASSHLGQPQHF.

The chain has TRBV5-1 and TRBJ1-2; D call uncertain. Germline CDR1 SGHRS, CDR2 YFSETQ. This CDR3 has 12 amino acids. The germline V and J ends were trimmed by 2 bases and 10 bases, with 12 bases remaining between them. The CDR3 region has the DNA TGCGCCAGCAGCTTTCGAGGTTTTGCCTACACCTTC. Its translation is CASSFRGFAYTF.

CDR3 in DNA: TGTGCCAGCAGCTTAGCGCTAGGCAGGGGGCCGGCTGAAGCTTTCTTT. Amino acids: CASSLALGRGPAEAFF. The chain uses TRBV7-2 and TRBJ1-1, with 8 bases that match TRBD1. Germline V gene lookup returns CDR1 SGHTA and CDR2 FQGNSA. CDR3 size: 16 residues. The trim removed 0 bases at V and 6 bases at J, leaving 9 bases unmatched.

This rearrangement joins TRBV2 to TRBJ1-2; D perhaps matches TRBD1 (6 bases). Trimming removed 5 bases at V and 3 bases at J, with 10 bases between. The CDR3 covers 13 residues. Germline values: CDR1 SNHLY, CDR2 FYNNEI. The CDR3, as DNA: TGTGCCAGCAGTTTACAGGGTGACTATGGCTACACCTTC. Protein sequence: CASSLQGDYGYTF. Looking up the rest from reference TRBV2 and TRBJ1-2 gives the full variable domain: EPEVTQTPSHQVTQMGQEVILRCVPISNHLYFYWYRQILGQKVEFLVSFYNNEISEKSEIFDDQFSVERPDGSNFTLKIRSTKLEDSAMYFCASSLQGDYGYTFGSGTRLTVV.

The DNA of the CDR3 is TGTGCCAGCAGTTTTAGGGACTATGGCTACACCTTC. Translated: CASSFRDYGYTF. The rearrangement uses TRBV12-3 or TRBV12-4 and TRBJ1-2, with D unresolved. Trimming took off 3 bases at V and 3 bases at J, with 5 bases between the two ends. The CDR3 spans 12 residues.